This TCR beta chain was observed in a study of T-cell reconstitution after alpha-beta-depleted transplantation in children. Construction of the TCRbeta library involved unique molecular identifiers. TCRdb fed the PCR reads into MiXCR, producing one record per CDR3 protein. The sample has 200,000 to 250,000 distinct CDR3 sequences; approximately 8.4% are singletons. V was clipped by 4 bases and J by 4 bases; unmatched bases: 7. Germline CDR1 LNHDA, CDR2 SQIVND (reference sequence). There are 15 residues in the CDR3. This clonotype was seen only a few times. The chain has TRBV19 and TRBJ2-3, with 8 bases that match TRBD2. The TCR was taken from a male patient aged 2-15 years who had a stem cell transplant for acute myeloid leukemia, so the T cells may come from the graft donor. The source material was PBMCs, mostly from graft donor cells, sampled 360 days after TCRalphabeta/CD19-depleted stem cell transplant. The CDR3 is CASSKTSGGPDTQYF. Here the CDR3 DNA reads TGTGCCAGTAGTAAAACTAGCGGTGGACCAGATACGCAGTATTTT.